This is a list of T cell receptor beta chains from one sample in a study of identical twins. TCRdb ran MiXCR on the 5' RACE reads and lists one entry per CDR3 protein. The sample holds around 530,000 distinct CDR3 sequences, nearly 15% seen once. Another study also made use of these data, one on yellow fever vaccine responses in identical twins.

Sequencing used CD4+ T cells sorted from blood. These receptors were obtained from a young woman in good health. Each CDR3 is given with its conserved first and last residue. Each record gives: clone size, J gene, V gene, D gene, CDR3 protein, CDR3 DNA. The D gene is left open where the match is weak. Clone size is given for some rows only: seen once, a few or many times, or a class if the clone is expanded.

>NA|TRBJ2-1|TRBV24-1|TRBD1
CAVGQGLDNEQFF
TGTGCCGTCGGACAGGGGTTGGACAATGAGCAGTTCTTC
>NA|TRBJ1-3|TRBV20-1|NA
CSASLLSGNTIYF
TGCAGTGCTTCCCTGCTTTCTGGAAACACCATATATTTT
>few|TRBJ1-1|TRBV7-9|TRBD1
CASSVKTGGTEAFF
TGTGCCAGCAGCGTTAAGACAGGGGGCACTGAAGCTTTCTTT
>few|TRBJ1-1|TRBV20-1|TRBD1
CSARDPRTGRVNTEAFF
TGCAGTGCTAGAGATCCGCGGACAGGGCGAGTGAACACTGAAGCTTTCTTT
>few|TRBJ1-5|TRBV12-3/TRBV12-4|NA
CASSLGGEAQPQHF
TGTGCCAGCAGTTTAGGAGGCGAAGCTCAGCCCCAGCATTTT
>NA|TRBJ2-5|TRBV10-3|TRBD2
CAITPSGGAGETQYF
TGTGCCATCACTCCTAGCGGGGGGGCCGGTGAGACCCAGTACTTC
>NA|TRBJ2-5|TRBV4-1|TRBD2
CASSRLAIMQETQYF
TGCGCCAGCAGTCGACTAGCAATTATGCAAGAGACCCAGTACTTC
>few|TRBJ1-1|TRBV20-1|NA
CSARDPRNTEAFF
TGCAGTGCTAGAGATCCAAGGAACACTGAAGCTTTCTTT
>NA|TRBJ2-3|TRBV5-1|TRBD1
CASSLGGGFQTDTQYF
TGCGCCAGCAGCTTGGGAGGGGGCTTCCAAACAGATACGCAGTATTTT
>few|TRBJ1-3|TRBV5-1|NA
CASSSTGLPGNTIYF
TGCGCCAGCAGCTCGACAGGTCTACCTGGAAACACCATATATTTT
>NA|TRBJ2-1|TRBV20-1|TRBD2
CSALAGGRSGEQFF
TGCAGTGCTTTAGCGGGGGGCAGGTCGGGTGAGCAGTTCTTC
>NA|TRBJ1-6|TRBV3-1|NA
CASSPPGGGSSPLHF
TGTGCCAGCAGCCCCCCCGGCGGAGGGTCTTCACCCCTCCACTTT
>few|TRBJ2-2|TRBV20-1|NA
CSARAALETNTGELFF
TGCAGTGCTAGAGCCGCACTAGAGACGAACACCGGGGAGCTGTTTTTT
>NA|TRBJ2-2|TRBV29-1|TRBD2
CSVKGLAGLDGELFF
TGCAGCGTGAAGGGACTAGCGGGGCTTGACGGGGAGCTGTTTTTT
>NA|TRBJ2-7|TRBV7-2|TRBD2
CASSSQWPSGRLYEQYF
TGTGCCAGCAGCTCCCAGTGGCCTAGCGGGAGGCTATACGAGCAGTACTTC
>few|TRBJ2-7|TRBV20-1|TRBD1
CSADKQGAGSYEQYF
TGCAGTGCCGATAAACAGGGGGCGGGGAGCTACGAGCAGTACTTC
>few|TRBJ2-1|TRBV6-1|TRBD2
CASSEVSGSWNEQFF
TGTGCCAGCAGTGAAGTCAGCGGGAGTTGGAATGAGCAGTTCTTC
>NA|TRBJ2-2|TRBV12-1|NA
CASSPGVRVNTGELFF
TGTGCCAGCAGCCCCGGGGTCAGGGTGAACACCGGGGAGCTGTTTTTT
>NA|TRBJ2-2|TRBV3-1|NA
CASALSTGELFF
TGTGCCAGCGCCCTCAGCACCGGGGAGCTGTTTTTT
>NA|TRBJ2-7|TRBV18|TRBD2
CASSLAGEPYEQYF
TGTGCCAGCTCACTAGCGGGAGAGCCTTACGAGCAGTACTTC
>NA|TRBJ2-6|TRBV12-5|NA
CASGLSPKNRDLGANVLTF
TGTGCTAGTGGTTTGTCCCCAAAGAACAGGGACCTGGGGGCCAACGTCCTGACTTTC
>NA|TRBJ2-5|TRBV9|NA
CASGPPGETQYF
TGTGCCAGCGGGCCCCCGGGAGAGACCCAGTACTTC
>NA|TRBJ2-5|TRBV4-1|TRBD2
CASSRLTGGIQETQYF
TGCGCCAGCAGCCGACTTACCGGGGGGATACAAGAGACCCAGTACTTC
>few|TRBJ2-2|TRBV12-3/TRBV12-4|NA
CASSLFWLLTGELFF
TGTGCCAGCAGTTTATTTTGGCTACTCACCGGGGAGCTGTTTTTT
>few|TRBJ2-2|TRBV3-1|NA
CASSQVRESRELFF
TGTGCCAGCAGCCAAGTGAGAGAATCCCGGGAGCTGTTTTTT
>NA|TRBJ2-3|TRBV29-1|TRBD1
CSVQGASTDTQYF
TGCAGCGTACAGGGGGCAAGCACAGATACGCAGTATTTT
>NA|TRBJ1-1|TRBV5-1|TRBD1
CASSSIGQGTEAFF
TGCGCCAGCAGCTCGATAGGACAGGGCACTGAAGCTTTCTTT
>few|TRBJ2-2|TRBV5-1|NA
CASISGASNTGELFF
TGCGCCAGCATTTCAGGGGCCTCGAACACCGGGGAGCTGTTTTTT
>NA|TRBJ2-7|TRBV7-9|NA
CASSPGSEQYF
TGTGCCAGCAGCCCCGGGTCCGAGCAGTACTTC
>NA|TRBJ2-5|TRBV5-1|NA
CASSVRQGETQYF
TGCGCCAGCAGCGTTCGCCAGGGGGAGACCCAGTACTTC
>NA|TRBJ2-1|TRBV25-1|NA
CASSERGYSYNEQFF
TGTGCCAGCAGTGAAAGGGGATACTCCTACAATGAGCAGTTCTTC
>NA|TRBJ2-3|TRBV29-1|TRBD2
CSVEIAGGLRDTQYF
TGCAGCGTTGAAATTGCGGGGGGCCTAAGAGATACGCAGTATTTT
>few|TRBJ2-1|TRBV10-3|TRBD2
CAISERGTSGGLNEQFF
TGTGCCATCAGTGAGCGCGGGACTAGCGGGGGACTTAATGAGCAGTTCTTC
>many|TRBJ2-3|TRBV12-3/TRBV12-4|NA
CASTQTDRYGSDTQYF
TGTGCCAGCACTCAAACGGACCGCTATGGGTCAGATACGCAGTATTTT
>NA|TRBJ2-3|TRBV29-1|TRBD2
CSVEVLAGGTDAQYF
TGCAGCGTTGAAGTTCTAGCGGGGGGCACAGATGCGCAGTATTTT
>many|TRBJ1-1|TRBV5-1|TRBD1
CASSDRTGLRSEAFF
TGCGCCAGCAGCGACCGGACAGGCCTTCGGTCTGAAGCTTTCTTT
>few|TRBJ2-3|TRBV5-1|NA
CASSLGLDSDAQYF
TGCGCCAGCAGCTTGGGCCTCGACTCTGATGCGCAGTATTTT
>NA|TRBJ2-1|TRBV5-1|NA
CASSLNEGRVGNEQFF
TGCGCCAGCAGCTTAAACGAGGGAAGGGTTGGGAATGAGCAGTTCTTC
>few|TRBJ2-1|TRBV25-1|NA
CASSEGQSSSLSRFF
TGTGCCAGCAGTGAAGGACAGTCTTCCTCTTTAAGTAGGTTCTTC
>NA|TRBJ2-1|TRBV9|NA
CASSPAPLGNEQFF
TGTGCCAGCAGCCCGGCCCCCTTGGGCAATGAGCAGTTCTTC
>NA|TRBJ1-1|TRBV14|NA
CASSPGARAEAFF
TGTGCCAGCAGCCCAGGGGCCCGGGCTGAAGCTTTCTTT
>NA|TRBJ2-7|TRBV28|NA
CASRRRDLRLEQYF
TGTGCCAGCAGACGTCGGGACTTAAGGCTCGAGCAGTACTTC
>NA|TRBJ1-5|TRBV20-1|NA
CSARVGIYSNQPQHF
TGCAGTGCTAGGGTGGGGATCTATAGCAATCAGCCCCAGCATTTT
>few|TRBJ2-2|TRBV27|TRBD2
CASSPVPGLIGTGELFF
TGTGCCAGCAGTCCAGTCCCGGGACTAATCGGCACCGGGGAGCTGTTTTTT
>few|TRBJ1-1|TRBV29-1|TRBD1
CSVVPGQHINTEAFF
TGCAGCGTAGTGCCGGGACAGCACATCAACACTGAAGCTTTCTTT
>many|TRBJ1-1|TRBV12-3/TRBV12-4|NA
CASNWVNTEAFF
TGTGCCAGCAACTGGGTGAACACTGAAGCTTTCTTT
>few|TRBJ2-2|TRBV5-1|NA
CASSRGDSNTGELFF
TGCGCCAGCAGCAGGGGGGACAGCAACACCGGGGAGCTGTTTTTT
>NA|TRBJ2-4|TRBV21-1|NA
CARLPEPLAKNIQYF
TGTGCCCGCTTGCCGGAACCTCTAGCCAAAAACATTCAGTACTTC
>few|TRBJ1-1|TRBV28|TRBD1
CASSLQQGTEAFF
TGTGCCAGCAGTCTTCAACAGGGGACTGAAGCTTTCTTT
>NA|TRBJ2-7|TRBV5-1|NA
CASSLEVATYEQYF
TGCGCCAGCAGCTTGGAAGTCGCAACCTACGAGCAGTACTTC
>NA|TRBJ2-1|TRBV11-2|TRBD1
CASIGTGKNEQFF
TGTGCCAGCATCGGGACAGGGAAAAATGAGCAGTTCTTC